This T cell receptor (beta chain) was documented in a study of CD8 T cells in Susac syndrome (dated by TCRdb to the late 2010s). For context, the study as a whole: Of the Susac syndrome patients who were sequenced, six had clinically active disease and eight or nine were in clinical remission. Whether CD8+ T cell activation and differentiation in Susac syndrome was antigen driven was tested using repertoire sequencing. At blood withdrawal, Susac syndrome patients were either therapy-naive, taking corticosteroids (in some cases with IVIg as well), or taking IVIg alone. The clonality of the CD8+ T cell repertoire was compared across 11 to 12 healthy donors, some 14 Susac syndrome patients and roughly 16 multiple sclerosis patients. What the study reported, not specific to this receptor: The number of individuals in the TCR sequencing and HLA analysis was recognized as being relatively small. Clonal expansion was seen in Susac syndrome CD8+ repertoires, peaking in CD8+ TEMRA cells and being greater in clinically active patients than in remitting ones. Roughly 15 and five Susac-specific public clones were found in the total CD8+ and CD8+ TEMRA repertoires, respectively.

Peripheral blood CD8+ and CD4+ T cells from healthy donors, Susac syndrome patients and multiple sclerosis patients were profiled by high-throughput TCR beta sequencing. Recently defined diagnostic criteria for definite or probable disease were met by the Susac syndrome patients. Bulk CD8+ and CD4+ T cells were purified by magnetic negative isolation, whereas CD8+ TEMRA cells were enriched by FACS. Blood was drawn into EDTA tubes, processed within 24 hours, and PBMCs were isolated by density gradient centrifugation. PBMCs intended for TCR sequencing were frozen in liquid nitrogen and were later thawed in a 37 degrees C water bath. The sorted or isolated CD4+, CD8+ and CD8+ TEMRA cells had a purity of 90% or higher. RNA was extracted using the RNeasy kit, and about 0.45 to 1 ug of the RNA was reverse transcribed with random hexamers. The immunoSEQ multiplex PCR assay, which covers 54 Vbeta and 13 Jbeta segments, was used to amplify TCR beta CDR3 regions. To correct PCR amplification bias, a synthetic template baseline was used for both primer optimization and computational correction. As for the original processing: Reads were annotated to V, D and J genes per IMGT and analyzed with immunoSEQ Analyzer, keeping only productive sequences. To calculate clonality, Shannon entropy was normalized by log2 of the number of productive unique sequences and then subtracted from one. For each patient and control, public and private clones were evaluated within the 100 most prevalent clones. A clone was defined as Susac-specific if it was absent from the healthy and MS cohorts, from more than 850 published viral clones and from other ImmuneACCESS disease sequences. Through fastp at Q25 and MiXCR, TCRdb rebuilt clones from the public reads, retaining in-frame beta chains. Every distinct CDR3 protein forms one entry, paired with its most common genes and DNA. The V and J calls and clone size are TCRdb's, not the authors'. In this sample the table shows about 85,000 distinct CDR3 sequences, more than 85% of which occur a single time. Under 0.6% of the sample is held by the ten biggest clonotypes.

This clonotype was seen a single time. The antigen it binds to is not known. Base qualities are missing; no much larger clone stands one base away. A lone read is weak support. From cysteine to phenylalanine, the CDR3 is 15 amino acids long. Just the 45-base CDR3 DNA is kept, in frame starting at base 1. Looking up the germline V gene yields CDR1 SGHVS and CDR2 FNYEAQ. The trim is 5 bases for V and 0 bases for J, with a gap of 13 bases between the germline ends. The sequencing sample was made of CD8+ T cells from PBMCs. The sequence is built from TRBV7-6 and TRBJ1-2; the D segment could be TRBD1, given 5 matching bases. This TCR derives from a human donor with Susac syndrome. The DNA sequence is TGTGCCAGCAGCCCCCGGGACTGGGCTAACTATGGCTACACCTTC. It is translated as CASSPRDWANYGYTF.